The 26 T cell receptor beta chains in this list originate from one sample, sequenced in a study of PD-1 and CTLA-4 blockade in melanoma. Method: immunoSEQ multiplex PCR; TCRdb's copy keeps in-frame clones and lacks some. The table lists approximately 17,000 clones, around 70% of them singletons, with approximately 15% in the top ten. Sequenced material: CD8+ T cells from peripheral blood, taken before anti-PD-1 treatment. Every receptor here comes from a human donor with melanoma.

This CDR3 is CASSPGQGVYGYTF. The CDR3, as DNA: TGTGCCAGCAGCCCCGGGCAGGGCGTATATGGCTACACCTTC. The chain combines TRBV7-6 with TRBJ1-2; the D gene is possibly TRBD1 (5 bases). CDR1 is SGHVS and CDR2 is FNYEAQ in the germline V gene. The CDR3 loop spans 14 amino acids. Trimming took 5 bases from V and 5 from J, leaving 15 bases between them. Based on the CDR3 plus reference TRBV7-6 and TRBJ1-2, the full variable domain is GAGVSQSPRYKVTKRGQDVALRCDPISGHVSLYWYRQALGQGPEFLTYFNYEAQQDKSGLPNDRFSAERPEGSISTLTIQRTEQRDSAMYRCASSPGQGVYGYTFGSGTRLTVV.

The CDR3 reads CAWSVPAGKKSWVEQYF. CDR3 in DNA: TGTGCCTGGAGTGTACCAGCAGGGAAAAAGTCTTGGGTCGAGCAGTACTTC. This chain connects TRBV30 to TRBJ2-7; tentatively, D is TRBD1 (5 bases). Trimming shortened V by 0 bases and J by 6 bases, and 24 bases separated the two germline ends. CDR1 is GTSNPN, CDR2 SVGIG, per germline (reference sequence). CDR3 size: 17 residues.

This clone was picked up a small number of times. V is TRBV5-1 and J is TRBJ2-1; D call uncertain. The CDR3 extends over 14 amino acids. V was shortened by 3 bases and J by 5 bases, with 12 bases between the two germline ends. Looked up from germline, CDR1 is SGHRS and CDR2 is YFSETQ. Written as DNA, the CDR3 is TGCGCCAGCAGCTCGACGGGTCTACACAATGAGCAGTTCTTC. Translating it yields CASSSTGLHNEQFF.

The V and J genes are TRBV15 and TRBJ1-5; D is unclear. The V end was cut by 2 bases, the J end by 4 bases, with 15 bases between. CDR1 is LNHNV, CDR2 YYDKDF, per germline (reference sequence). The CDR3 is 16 residues long. CDR3 nucleotide sequence: TGTGCCACCAGCAGACCCAGTAAGCGTGGTAATCAGCCCCAGCATTTT. It yields the protein CATSRPSKRGNQPQHF.

CDR3 sequence (DNA): TGCAGCGTTGAAGGCGAGACTGAAGCTTTCTTT. Amino acid sequence: CSVEGETEAFF. The V and J genes are TRBV29-1 and TRBJ1-1; D uncertain. Germline loops: CDR1 SQVTM, CDR2 ANQGSEA. Trimming removed 1 base at V and 5 bases at J, with 5 bases between. The CDR3 loop spans 11 amino acids.

A few counts support this clone. The CDR3 nucleotides are TGTGCCAGCAGTTTTCTAGCGGGCAGCTACAATGAGCAGTTCTTC. It codes for CASSFLAGSYNEQFF. This chain uses TRBV27 with TRBJ2-1; 8 bases are shared with TRBD2. The V segment lost 3 bases and the J segment 3 bases; nucleotides outside the gene matches: 4. CDR1 is MNHEY and CDR2 is SMNVEV in the germline V gene (reference sequence). The CDR3 spans 15 residues.

V is TRBV7-6 and J is TRBJ2-7; D remains ambiguous. Germline values: CDR1 SGHVS, CDR2 FNYEAQ. Trimming removed 5 bases from V and 4 bases from J, with 18 bases in between. The CDR3 totals 15 residues. The CDR3: CASSPGPVGDYEQYF. Here the CDR3 DNA reads TGTGCCAGCAGCCCCGGCCCGGTTGGTGATTACGAGCAGTACTTC.

The V and J genes are TRBV7-6 and TRBJ1-1, with TRBD1 as a possible D gene (6 bases). Germline-derived CDR1 and CDR2 are SGHVS and FNYEAQ. The CDR3 spans 14 residues. V gave up 0 bases and J gave up 6 bases, with 11 bases separating them. For the CDR3, the DNA is TGTGCCAGCAGCTTAGCTCCGGACAGTCCTGAAGCTTTCTTT. It translates to CASSLAPDSPEAFF.

The V call is TRBV28, the J call TRBJ2-1, with a weak D call TRBD2 (6 bases). The CDR3 runs to 15 residues. Germline V lookup: CDR1 MDHEN, CDR2 SYDVKM. Trimming pared 3 bases from V and 5 bases from J, leaving 14 bases between. DNA for the CDR3: TGTGCCAGCAGTTTCGGAGACGGGGGTCACAATGAGCAGTTCTTC. Translating it yields CASSFGDGGHNEQFF.

The genes are TRBV6-4 and TRBJ1-1; no clear D gene. Germline V gives CDR1 MRHNA, CDR2 SNTAGT. The V and J ends lost 3 bases and 5 bases respectively, with 10 bases between them. This CDR3 has 13 residues. The CDR3 nucleotides are TGTGCCAGCAGTGAAGCCGGAGGAACTGAAGCTTTCTTT. This codes for CASSEAGGTEAFF.

This chain connects TRBV29-1 to TRBJ1-2; D remains ambiguous. Per germline, CDR1 SQVTM and CDR2 ANQGSEA. The V end lost 4 bases, the J end lost 8 bases, and 14 bases lay between the germline ends. The CDR3 is 12 amino acids. CDR3 loop: CSVAKAGQGYTF. Written as DNA, the CDR3 is TGCAGCGTTGCTAAAGCTGGCCAAGGCTACACCTTC.

This clone was detected once. The rearrangement links TRBV13 to TRBJ2-1; D might be TRBD2 (6 bases). Germline CDR1 reads PRHDT; CDR2 reads FYEKMQ (reference sequence). CDR3 length: 16 amino acids. The ends were cut back, 3 bases at V and 0 bases at J, with 12 bases in the middle. In DNA, the CDR3 is TGTGCCAGCAGCTTGAGCGGAGGGAGCTCCTACAATGAGCAGTTCTTC. Amino acid sequence: CASSLSGGSSYNEQFF.

This clone was observed a few times. This chain connects TRBV7-9 to TRBJ2-3, with 7 bases fitting TRBD1. The V and J ends lost 5 bases and 2 bases, in that order; junction bases with no gene match: 10. CDR1 SEHNR and CDR2 FQNEAQ come from the germline V gene (reference sequence). The CDR3 runs to 16 residues. The CDR3 DNA reads TGTGCCAGCAGCGGATTCCAGGGACAGAACACAGATACGCAGTATTTT. It specifies CASSGFQGQNTDTQYF.

J is TRBJ2-2 and V is TRBV5-1; 7 nucleotides agree with TRBD1. This CDR3 is built from 18 residues. Trimming removed 3 bases from V and 0 bases from J; junction bases left unmatched: 11. Germline V CDR1 and CDR2: SGHRS, YFSETQ. CDR3 coding DNA: TGCGCCAGCAGCTCACTACCCACCGGGACAGCGAACACCGGGGAGCTGTTTTTT. Translating it yields CASSSLPTGTANTGELFF.

This chain joins TRBV11-2 and TRBJ2-2; D is undetermined. The CDR3 loop spans 15 amino acids. Germline values: CDR1 SGHAT, CDR2 FQNNGV. V lost 10 bases to trimming and J lost 0 bases, with 15 bases between them. The CDR3, as DNA: TGTGCCACCATCTCTGGGATTACGAACACCGGGGAGCTGTTTTTT. As protein: CATISGITNTGELFF.

The V call is TRBV29-1, the J call TRBJ1-2; TRBD1 aligns across 9 bases. The ends lost 3 bases at V and 1 base at J; junction bases unmatched: 9. This CDR3 is 16 amino acids long. Per the germline V gene, CDR1 is SQVTM and CDR2 is ANQGSEA. CDR3 sequence (DNA): TGCAGCGTTGAGGGAGGACAGGGGCGGGTTAACTATGGCTACACCTTC. Translation gives CSVEGGQGRVNYGYTF.

J is TRBJ1-2 and V is TRBV6-4; D is uncertain. The length of the CDR3 is 16 residues. In germline, CDR1 is MRHNA, CDR2 SNTAGT. V lost 0 bases and J lost 6, with 17 bases in between. For the CDR3, the DNA is TGTGCCAGCAGTGACTCCGGCCGGACCTTTTTTAATGGCTACACCTTC. Translated, it gives CASSDSGRTFFNGYTF.

V usage is TRBV4-1 and J usage is TRBJ1-1; D is possibly TRBD1 (6 bases). The CDR3 consists of 15 residues. Germline V lookup: CDR1 MGHRA, CDR2 YSYEKL. Trimming removed 1 base at V and 8 bases at J, with 17 bases between. Here the CDR3 reads CASSQGAGDGLEAFF. In DNA form, the CDR3 reads TGCGCCAGCAGCCAAGGGGCAGGGGATGGATTAGAAGCTTTCTTT.

The chain recombines TRBV6-5 with TRBJ1-1; the D is unclear. The V end was cut by 4 bases, the J end by 0 bases, with 12 bases between. Germline CDR1 reads MNHEY; CDR2 reads SVGAGI. CDR3 length equals 15 residues. Here the CDR3 DNA reads TGTGCCAGCAGTTCCCCGCCCAGGATGAACACTGAAGCTTTCTTT. Its protein product is CASSSPPRMNTEAFF.

The chain recombines TRBV29-1 with TRBJ2-2; 8 bases align to TRBD1. V shed 0 bases, J shed 1 base, and the junction held 4 bases outside the gene matches. CDR3 length equals 16 residues. Germline values: CDR1 SQVTM, CDR2 ANQGSEA. CDR3 in amino acids: CSVEDRGTGNTGELFF. In nucleotides, the CDR3 is TGCAGCGTTGAAGATCGGGGGACAGGGAACACCGGGGAGCTGTTTTTT.

The chain recombines TRBV29-1 with TRBJ1-1; D unclear. CDR3 length equals 12 residues. Trimming shortened V by 6 bases and J by 1 base, and 9 bases separated the two germline ends. Germline V gives CDR1 SQVTM, CDR2 ANQGSEA. CDR3 nucleotide sequence: TGCAGCGTACAGAATTCGAACACTGAAGCTTTCTTT. Translating gives CSVQNSNTEAFF.

The V and J genes are TRBV5-5 and TRBJ2-1; TRBD2 matches 7 bases. V was clipped by 4 bases and J by 7 bases; unmatched bases: 11. The length of the CDR3 is 15 residues. Germline CDR1 and CDR2: SGHKS and YYEKEE (reference sequence). The CDR3 sequence: CASSRERGPRNEQFF. CDR3 in DNA: TGTGCCAGCAGCCGGGAGCGGGGTCCGAGGAATGAGCAGTTCTTC.

The V and J genes are TRBV11-3 and TRBJ1-4, with a weak D call TRBD1 (6 bases). The CDR3 length is 17 residues. Germline assignment: CDR1 SGHNT and CDR2 YENEEA. Trimming removed 5 bases at V and 3 bases at J, with 19 bases between. CDR3 region: CASSGGAGGLSNEKLFF. In DNA form, the CDR3 reads TGTGCCAGCAGCGGAGGGGCGGGGGGCCTCTCTAATGAAAAACTGTTTTTT.

This clone ranks as medium-sized (0.01 to 0.1%). The chain employs TRBV4-2 and TRBJ2-7; 9 bases map to TRBD1. V dropped 1 base and J dropped 4; count of bases not matched to a gene: 5. The germline CDR1 and CDR2 sequences are LGHNA and YNFKEQ. The CDR3 contains 15 residues. The CDR3, as DNA: TGTGCCAGCAGCCAAGGAACAGGGGGCGCGTACGAGCAGTACTTC. It specifies CASSQGTGGAYEQYF.

CDR3 loop: CASSIVHIRDYGYTF. The CDR3 region has the DNA TGTGCCAGTAGTATAGTACACATACGGGACTATGGCTACACCTTC. This sequence joins TRBV19 and TRBJ1-2; D is uncertain. Germline V gene data show CDR1 as LNHDA and CDR2 as SQIVND (reference sequence). The CDR3 totals 15 residues. V lost 1 base and J 3 bases, leaving 12 bases between the germline ends.

The chain recombines TRBV10-3 with TRBJ2-7, with D unresolved. The CDR3 spans 13 residues. Germline CDR1 ENHRY, CDR2 SYGVKD. The V gene lost 2 bases and the J gene lost 2 bases, with 7 bases spanning the gap. CDR3 loop: CAISEGMTYEQYF. CDR3 in DNA: TGTGCCATCAGTGAGGGGATGACCTACGAGCAGTACTTC.